This T cell receptor (beta chain) was captured by sequencing in a study of blood T cell repertoires in COVID-19. The overall study: The United States, Italy and Spain provided the acute and convalescent COVID-19 samples.

The method was immunoSEQ multiplex PCR; TCRdb's version includes in-frame clones alone and lacks a portion of them. The data show 150,000 to 200,000 clones, about 76% seen once. Between the trimmed V and J ends, which lost 4 bases and 1 base, there was a span of 10 bases. The CDR3 extends over 14 amino acids. The germline V gene encodes CDR1 GTSNPN and CDR2 SVGIG (reference sequence). The sequencing input was peripheral blood. The V gene is TRBV30, the J gene TRBJ2-2, with a weak D call TRBD2 (5 bases). This TCR derives from a woman aged 50 to 60 with active or convalescent COVID-19. The DNA of the CDR3 is TGTGCCTGGAATAAAGGGAGGAACACCGGGGAGCTGTTTTTT. Protein product: CAWNKGRNTGELFF.